Listed below are T cell receptor beta chains from one sample, sequenced in a study of blood T cell repertoires in COVID-19. Assay: immunoSEQ multiplex PCR; the TCRdb copy retains only in-frame clones and omits some. The table has around 49,000 clones, about 72% seen once. Material: PBMCs or T cells enriched from blood (not recorded which). All receptors come from a woman in her fifties or sixties with acute COVID-19. Both conserved end residues are part of each CDR3. A D gene is named only where the DNA matches it firmly. The listing skips clone size in some rows; elsewhere it reads once, few, many or a size class.

j_call: TRBJ2-2
d_call: TRBD2
clone_size: once
v_call: TRBV13
cdr3_aa: CASSFGGDTEELFF
cdr3_nt: TGTGCCAGCAGCTTCGGGGGGGACACCGAGGAGCTGTTTTTT

j_call: TRBJ1-1
d_call: .
clone_size: .
v_call: TRBV5-4
cdr3_aa: CASSLNGGNTEAFF
cdr3_nt: TGTGCCAGCAGCTTGAACGGGGGGAACACTGAAGCTTTCTTT

j_call: TRBJ1-2
d_call: TRBD1
clone_size: .
v_call: TRBV6-5
cdr3_aa: CASTPTGDYGYTF
cdr3_nt: TGTGCCAGCACCCCGACAGGGGACTATGGCTACACCTTC

j_call: TRBJ1-2
d_call: .
clone_size: few
v_call: TRBV6-5
cdr3_aa: CASSPERGTIHGYTF
cdr3_nt: TGTGCCAGCAGTCCCGAGAGAGGGACAATTCATGGCTACACCTTC

j_call: TRBJ1-1
d_call: .
clone_size: .
v_call: TRBV7-9
cdr3_aa: CASSFGGTSDTEAFF
cdr3_nt: TGTGCCAGCAGCTTCGGAGGTACGTCAGACACTGAAGCTTTCTTT

j_call: TRBJ2-1
d_call: TRBD1
clone_size: .
v_call: TRBV27
cdr3_aa: CASSRDRPTNEQFF
cdr3_nt: TGTGCCAGCAGTCGGGACAGGCCTACCAATGAGCAGTTCTTC

j_call: TRBJ2-1
d_call: TRBD2
clone_size: .
v_call: TRBV11-2
cdr3_aa: CASLPPGGGTYNEQFF
cdr3_nt: TGTGCCAGCTTGCCCCCTGGCGGGGGGACGTACAATGAGCAGTTCTTC

j_call: TRBJ1-1
d_call: TRBD1
clone_size: .
v_call: TRBV7-9
cdr3_aa: CASSFADRATEAFF
cdr3_nt: TGTGCCAGCAGCTTTGCTGACAGGGCCACTGAAGCTTTCTTT

j_call: TRBJ2-1
d_call: .
clone_size: .
v_call: TRBV11-1
cdr3_aa: CASSLASGPSVNEQFF
cdr3_nt: TGTGCCAGCAGCTTAGCCTCAGGGCCCTCTGTCAATGAGCAGTTCTTC

j_call: TRBJ2-5
d_call: .
clone_size: .
v_call: TRBV5-1
cdr3_aa: CASSSQETQYF
cdr3_nt: TGCGCCAGCAGCTCGCAAGAGACCCAGTACTTC

j_call: TRBJ2-7
d_call: TRBD1
clone_size: .
v_call: TRBV9
cdr3_aa: CASGTGDYEQYF
cdr3_nt: TGTGCCAGCGGGACAGGGGATTACGAGCAGTACTTC

j_call: TRBJ2-1
d_call: TRBD1
clone_size: .
v_call: TRBV7-9
cdr3_aa: CASSLGGQGGNEQFF
cdr3_nt: TGTGCCAGCAGCTTAGGGGGACAGGGAGGAAATGAGCAGTTCTTC

j_call: TRBJ1-1
d_call: .
clone_size: .
v_call: TRBV3-1/TRBV3-2
cdr3_aa: CASSPRGRNTEAFF
cdr3_nt: TGTGCCAGCAGCCCCCGCGGAAGAAACACTGAAGCTTTCTTT

j_call: TRBJ1-5
d_call: .
clone_size: few
v_call: TRBV18
cdr3_aa: CASSPEALSNQPQHF
cdr3_nt: TGTGCCAGCTCACCAGAGGCTCTAAGCAATCAGCCCCAGCATTTT

j_call: TRBJ2-5
d_call: TRBD2
clone_size: .
v_call: TRBV6-1
cdr3_aa: CASSETLAGGRETQYF
cdr3_nt: TGTGCCAGCAGTGAAACCCTAGCGGGGGGGCGAGAGACCCAGTACTTC

j_call: TRBJ1-4
d_call: .
clone_size: few
v_call: TRBV12-3/TRBV12-4
cdr3_aa: CASRGGNYEKLFF
cdr3_nt: TGTGCCAGCAGGGGCGGGAATTATGAAAAACTGTTTTTT

j_call: TRBJ1-1
d_call: TRBD1
clone_size: .
v_call: TRBV5-1
cdr3_aa: CASSLGGQGHQGAFF
cdr3_nt: TGCGCCAGCAGCTTAGGGGGACAGGGGCATCAGGGAGCTTTCTTT

j_call: TRBJ1-6
d_call: .
clone_size: .
v_call: TRBV7-8
cdr3_aa: CASSLRQGSSYNSPLHF
cdr3_nt: TGTGCCAGCAGCTTGAGGCAGGGGAGCTCCTATAATTCACCCCTCCACTTT

j_call: TRBJ1-5
d_call: .
clone_size: .
v_call: TRBV4-1
cdr3_aa: CASSQEGEGKLYSNQPQHF
cdr3_nt: TGCGCCAGCAGCCAAGAGGGTGAGGGTAAGCTTTATAGCAATCAGCCCCAGCATTTT

j_call: TRBJ1-2
d_call: TRBD1
clone_size: .
v_call: TRBV12-3/TRBV12-4
cdr3_aa: CASSMGQGYGYTF
cdr3_nt: TGTGCCAGCAGCATGGGACAGGGGTATGGCTACACCTTC

j_call: TRBJ1-2
d_call: .
clone_size: .
v_call: TRBV30
cdr3_aa: CINGGIQDGYTF
cdr3_nt: TGTATCAACGGGGGAATCCAGGATGGCTACACCTTC

j_call: TRBJ1-4
d_call: .
clone_size: .
v_call: TRBV12-3/TRBV12-4
cdr3_aa: CASRRDRLKQLFF
cdr3_nt: TGTGCCAGCAGGCGGGACCGTTTGAAACAACTGTTTTTT

j_call: TRBJ1-5
d_call: TRBD1
clone_size: .
v_call: TRBV10-2
cdr3_aa: CATLDRGPDSNQPQHF
cdr3_nt: TGCGCCACCCTTGACAGGGGGCCAGATAGCAATCAGCCCCAGCATTTT

j_call: TRBJ1-4
d_call: .
clone_size: .
v_call: TRBV6-6
cdr3_aa: CASSPRGRGASGGPEKLFF
cdr3_nt: TGTGCCAGCAGTCCCCGAGGTCGGGGGGCGTCTGGGGGTCCTGAAAAACTGTTTTTT

j_call: TRBJ2-7
d_call: TRBD2
clone_size: .
v_call: TRBV7-8
cdr3_aa: CASSPGTSPSEQYF
cdr3_nt: TGTGCCAGCAGCCCGGGGACTAGTCCCAGCGAGCAGTACTTC

j_call: TRBJ1-2
d_call: .
clone_size: .
v_call: TRBV2
cdr3_aa: CASSEGRTTNYGYTF
cdr3_nt: TGTGCCAGCAGTGAAGGCAGGACAACTAACTATGGCTACACCTTC

j_call: TRBJ1-2
d_call: TRBD1
clone_size: .
v_call: TRBV30
cdr3_aa: CAWSGQGARVSGYTF
cdr3_nt: TGTGCCTGGAGTGGGCAGGGGGCGAGGGTGAGTGGCTACACCTTC

j_call: TRBJ2-1
d_call: TRBD2
clone_size: medium-sized
v_call: TRBV10-3
cdr3_aa: CATLAGGRDNEQFF
cdr3_nt: TGTGCCACCCTAGCGGGGGGGCGAGACAATGAGCAGTTCTTC

j_call: TRBJ1-3
d_call: .
clone_size: .
v_call: TRBV9
cdr3_aa: CASSVAGDSGNTIYF
cdr3_nt: TGTGCCAGCAGCGTAGCGGGGGACTCTGGAAACACCATATATTTT

j_call: TRBJ2-7
d_call: .
clone_size: .
v_call: TRBV11-2
cdr3_aa: CASSPMGSSIEQYF
cdr3_nt: TGTGCCAGCAGTCCAATGGGCTCCTCCATTGAGCAGTACTTC

j_call: TRBJ2-1
d_call: .
clone_size: .
v_call: TRBV6-5
cdr3_aa: CASSPLASYNEQFF
cdr3_nt: TGTGCCAGCAGCCCCCTGGCTTCCTACAATGAGCAGTTCTTC

j_call: TRBJ1-2
d_call: TRBD1
clone_size: few
v_call: TRBV27
cdr3_aa: CASSLSRGDYGYTF
cdr3_nt: TGTGCCAGCAGTTTATCCAGGGGGGATTATGGCTACACCTTC

j_call: TRBJ1-4
d_call: .
clone_size: .
v_call: TRBV13
cdr3_aa: CASSLGQIREF
cdr3_nt: TGTGCCAGCAGCTTAGGCCAAATCAGGGAATTT

j_call: TRBJ1-4
d_call: .
clone_size: few
v_call: TRBV11-1
cdr3_aa: CASKGRGEKLFF
cdr3_nt: TGTGCCAGCAAAGGCAGGGGAGAAAAACTGTTTTTT

j_call: TRBJ1-2
d_call: TRBD1
clone_size: .
v_call: TRBV7-9
cdr3_aa: CASSSRQGHGYTF
cdr3_nt: TGTGCCAGCAGCTCCCGACAGGGACATGGCTACACCTTC

j_call: TRBJ1-1
d_call: TRBD1
clone_size: .
v_call: TRBV10-3
cdr3_aa: CATSDREDTEAFF
cdr3_nt: TGTGCCACCTCCGACAGGGAGGACACTGAAGCTTTCTTT

j_call: TRBJ1-2
d_call: .
clone_size: .
v_call: TRBV18
cdr3_aa: CASSTSTGTNDGGYTF
cdr3_nt: TGTGCCAGCTCAACTTCTACCGGGACAAATGATGGTGGCTACACCTTC

j_call: TRBJ2-7
d_call: TRBD1
clone_size: .
v_call: TRBV5-1
cdr3_aa: CASSLGGTDLQGQYF
cdr3_nt: TGCGCCAGCAGCTTGGGGGGGACAGACCTACAAGGGCAGTACTTC

j_call: TRBJ2-7
d_call: TRBD1
clone_size: once
v_call: TRBV7-9
cdr3_aa: CASSHVVGQGAREQYF
cdr3_nt: TGTGCCAGCAGCCATGTCGTAGGACAGGGGGCTCGGGAGCAGTACTTC

j_call: TRBJ1-6
d_call: .
clone_size: .
v_call: TRBV23-1
cdr3_aa: CASSPRFSPLHF
cdr3_nt: TGCGCCAGCAGCCCCAGGTTTTCACCCCTCCACTTT

j_call: TRBJ1-2
d_call: .
clone_size: few
v_call: TRBV18
cdr3_aa: CASSPGEASLGGYTF
cdr3_nt: TGTGCCAGCTCACCAGGAGAGGCGAGCCTCGGAGGCTACACCTTC

j_call: TRBJ1-2
d_call: .
clone_size: .
v_call: TRBV28
cdr3_aa: CASSLFGTIRGYTF
cdr3_nt: TGTGCCAGCAGTTTATTCGGGACAATAAGAGGCTACACCTTC

j_call: TRBJ1-2
d_call: TRBD1
clone_size: few
v_call: TRBV9
cdr3_aa: CASSPTVRLQGRDGYTF
cdr3_nt: TGTGCCAGCAGCCCCACTGTACGATTACAGGGGCGCGATGGCTACACCTTC

j_call: TRBJ2-3
d_call: .
clone_size: .
v_call: TRBV5-4
cdr3_aa: CASSLTDTQYF
cdr3_nt: TGTGCCAGCAGCCTAACAGATACGCAGTATTTT

j_call: TRBJ2-3
d_call: TRBD1
clone_size: .
v_call: TRBV4-1
cdr3_aa: CASSSGQGRETQYF
cdr3_nt: TGCGCCAGCAGCTCCGGACAGGGGAGGGAGACGCAGTATTTT

j_call: TRBJ1-1
d_call: .
clone_size: .
v_call: TRBV7-9
cdr3_aa: CASSPQILNTEAFF
cdr3_nt: TGTGCCAGCAGCCCACAGATCTTGAACACTGAAGCTTTCTTT

j_call: TRBJ1-2
d_call: .
clone_size: once
v_call: TRBV5-6
cdr3_aa: CASSLFTGIHYGYTF
cdr3_nt: TGTGCCAGCAGCCTCTTCACAGGGATTCACTATGGCTACACCTTC

j_call: TRBJ2-5
d_call: TRBD1
clone_size: .
v_call: TRBV6-1
cdr3_aa: CASSEAVKGAWETQYF
cdr3_nt: TGTGCCAGCAGTGAAGCAGTGAAGGGGGCATGGGAGACCCAGTACTTC

j_call: TRBJ2-7
d_call: .
clone_size: .
v_call: TRBV2
cdr3_aa: CASSDLDIIYEQYF
cdr3_nt: TGTGCCAGCAGTGATCTGGACATCATCTACGAGCAGTACTTC

j_call: TRBJ1-5
d_call: TRBD1
clone_size: .
v_call: TRBV30
cdr3_aa: CAWSVQGNQPQHF
cdr3_nt: TGTGCCTGGAGTGTACAGGGGAATCAGCCCCAGCATTTT

j_call: TRBJ1-1
d_call: .
clone_size: few
v_call: TRBV10-3
cdr3_aa: CAISAGIGEAFF
cdr3_nt: TGTGCCATCAGCGCCGGGATCGGGGAAGCTTTCTTT